The sequence of this T cell receptor beta chain was determined in a study of beta chain features in type 1 diabetes. Germline-derived CDR1 and CDR2 are SGHDT and YYEEEE. Trimming left V 0 bases short and J 2 bases short, with 3 bases between. CDR3 size: 12 residues. The authors reverse transcribed all of the isolated RNA, so sequencing captured expressed TCRB transcripts. Clones were read by immunoSEQ multiplex PCR, and TCRdb kept only the in-frame ones, dropping some. Among 140,000 to 150,000 clones listed, about 13% were seen once. Overall study findings and caveats: Within each of all four CD4+ subsets, Type 1 diabetes patients had TCRB CDR3s that were moderately but significantly shorter. No resolution was reached here on whether HLA type influences TCRB rearrangement.

This clone came up a few times. Antigen specificity is unknown. Other DNA sequences of this sample code for an identical CDR3. The J gene is TRBJ2-7, the V gene TRBV5-6; D is ambiguous. This receptor was taken from a man aged 18 to 29 with type 1 diabetes. Sequenced input: central memory CD4+ T cells from blood. The CDR3 protein is CASSLDAYEQYF. CDR3 DNA sequence: TGTGCCAGCAGCTTGGACGCCTACGAGCAGTACTTC. Looking up the rest from reference TRBV5-6 and TRBJ2-7 gives the full variable domain: DAGVTQSPTHLIKTRGQQVTLRCSPKSGHDTVSWYQQALGQGPQFIFQYYEEEERQRGNFPDRFSGHQFPNYSSELNVNALLLGDSALYLCASSLDAYEQYFGPGTRLTVT.